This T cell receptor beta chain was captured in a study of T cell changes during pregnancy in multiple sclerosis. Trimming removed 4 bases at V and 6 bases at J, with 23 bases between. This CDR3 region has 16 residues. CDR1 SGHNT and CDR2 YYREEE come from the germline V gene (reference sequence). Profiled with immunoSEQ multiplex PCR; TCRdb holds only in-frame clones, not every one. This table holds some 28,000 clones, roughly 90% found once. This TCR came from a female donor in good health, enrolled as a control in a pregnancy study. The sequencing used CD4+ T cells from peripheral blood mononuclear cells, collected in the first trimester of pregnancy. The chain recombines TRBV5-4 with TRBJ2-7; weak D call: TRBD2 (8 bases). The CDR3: CASSGGGSGGALEQYF. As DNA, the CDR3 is TGTGCCAGCAGCGGAGGGGGCTCCGGGGGGGCCCTCGAGCAGTACTTC.